One sample yielded the 11 T cell receptor beta chains listed below, sequenced in a study of preoperative IRX-2 immunotherapy in early breast cancer. The sample's treatment: preoperative locoregional IRX-2 cytokine immunotherapy. The method was immunoSEQ multiplex PCR; TCRdb's version includes in-frame clones alone and lacks a portion of them. The sample has about 43,000 clones; roughly 94% are singletons. The sequenced sample was tumor tissue, obtained after IRX-2 immunotherapy. Receptor source: a human donor with breast cancer.

The CDR3 sequence: CASSHRASGDYEQYF. CDR3 sequence (DNA): TGCGCCAGCAGCCATAGGGCCAGCGGGGACTACGAGCAGTACTTC. J is TRBJ2-5 and V is TRBV4-3; 7 bases are shared with TRBD2. The DNA end favors TRBJ2-7, so the J call may be wrong. This CDR3 comprises 15 residues. The germline gives CDR1 LGHNA, CDR2 YSLEER.

This rearrangement joins TRBV5-4 to TRBJ2-5; 13 bases agree with TRBD2. From germline, CDR1 is SGHNT and CDR2 YYREEE (reference sequence). This CDR3 has 18 amino acids. The trim removed 4 bases at V and 3 bases at J, leaving 12 bases unmatched. CDR3 sequence reads: CASSPPGLAGRPKETQYF. The CDR3 region has the DNA TGTGCCAGCAGCCCTCCGGGACTAGCGGGGAGACCGAAAGAGACCCAGTACTTC.

The V call is TRBV7-2, the J call TRBJ1-2, with no clear D. Germline values: CDR1 SGHTA, CDR2 FQGNSA. Between the trimmed V and J ends, which lost 11 bases and 2 bases, there was a span of 18 bases. CDR3 length: 14 amino acids. This CDR3 is CAQTDLPRNYGYTF. For the CDR3, the DNA is TGTGCCCAAACAGACCTTCCCAGGAACTATGGCTACACCTTC.

This chain connects TRBV18 to TRBJ1-2; the D is unclear. V dropped 4 bases and J dropped 6 bases, with 15 bases sitting between them. CDR3 length: 14 residues. Per the germline V gene, CDR1 is KGHSH and CDR2 is LQKENI. The CDR3 protein is CASSREGGINGYTF. DNA of the CDR3: TGTGCCAGCTCACGGGAGGGCGGGATCAATGGCTACACCTTC.

The chain links TRBV10-3 to TRBJ1-6; D remains unclear. Trimming took 6 bases from V and 10 from J, leaving 13 bases between them. This CDR3 is built from 13 residues. Per germline, CDR1 ENHRY and CDR2 SYGVKD. CDR3 sequence: CAIRSTAGSPLHF. CDR3 DNA sequence: TGTGCCATCAGAAGCACGGCGGGGTCACCCCTCCACTTT.

The chain links TRBV2 to TRBJ2-5; D remains unclear. The germline CDR1 and CDR2 sequences are SNHLY and FYNNEI. Trimming took 4 bases from V and 2 from J, leaving 5 bases between them. The CDR3 covers 12 residues. CDR3 DNA sequence: TGTGCCAGCAGTGTACAGCAAGAGACCCAGTACTTC. It translates to CASSVQQETQYF.

The chain combines TRBV30 with TRBJ2-1, with TRBD2 identical over 9 bases. The CDR3 contains 15 residues. Germline V lookup: CDR1 GTSNPN, CDR2 SVGIG (reference sequence). Germline trimming cut 0 bases from V and 5 bases from J; bases unmatched to any gene: 5. The CDR3 DNA reads as TGTGCCTGGAGTGTGGGGCTAGCGGGGCACAATGAGCAGTTCTTC. It encodes CAWSVGLAGHNEQFF.

Written as DNA, the CDR3 is TGTGCCAGCAGCGTAGTTTTCAACACCGGGGAGCTGTTTTTT. Protein sequence: CASSVVFNTGELFF. The chain combines TRBV9 with TRBJ2-2; D is uncertain. V shed 0 bases and J shed 2 bases, with 5 bases lying between them. Germline CDR1 is SGDLS and CDR2 is YYNGEE. The CDR3 loop spans 14 amino acids.

V usage is TRBV5-1 and J usage is TRBJ1-2, with 8 positions matching TRBD1. The germline CDR1 and CDR2 sequences are SGHRS and YFSETQ. The CDR3 sequence is 15 residues long. The ends lost 0 bases at V and 2 bases at J; junction bases unmatched: 3. This CDR3 reads CASSLGTGLNYGYTF. The CDR3 bases are TGCGCCAGCAGCTTGGGGACAGGGCTGAACTATGGCTACACCTTC.

This sequence joins TRBV27 and TRBJ2-7; maybe TRBD1 (6 bases). V gave up 5 bases and J gave up 1 base, with 15 bases separating them. In germline, CDR1 is MNHEY, CDR2 SMNVEV (reference sequence). The CDR3 is made up of 15 amino acids. The CDR3 loop reads CASSTYGQISYEQYF. The CDR3 region has the DNA TGTGCCAGCAGTACGTACGGACAGATTTCCTACGAGCAGTACTTC.

This sequence joins TRBV19 and TRBJ1-2; D is unresolved. Trimming pared 5 bases from V and 4 bases from J, leaving 17 bases between. Germline assignment: CDR1 LNHDA and CDR2 SQIVND (reference sequence). The CDR3 runs 15 residues. The CDR3 sequence: CASSPGPSSGYGYTF. DNA for the CDR3: TGTGCCAGTAGTCCCGGTCCCTCTTCTGGCTATGGCTACACCTTC.